These 21 T cell receptor beta chains originate from one sample sequenced in a study of T cell repertoires in cytomegalovirus infection. Their specific antigens are unknown. Each CDR3 protein gets one entry after TCRdb re-called the reads with MiXCR. The table includes roughly 860,000 distinct CDR3 sequences, approximately 30% detected once. Here the sequenced sample was cultured CD8+ T cells from PBMCs, taken from culture after CMV antigen stimulation. The source is a human donor in good health (CMV status not recorded). Some clones in this sample may be carry-over from other donors' samples.

This clonotype was seen repeatedly, ten times or more. The genes are TRBV4-3 and TRBJ1-5, with D uncertain. This CDR3 is built from 18 residues. Germline values: CDR1 LGHNA, CDR2 YSLEER. V shed 0 bases and J shed 0 bases, with 15 bases lying between them. This CDR3 reads CASSQDRAGVASNQPQHF. CDR3 nucleotide sequence: TGCGCCAGCAGCCAAGATCGGGCAGGCGTGGCTAGCAATCAGCCCCAGCATTTT.

CDR3 coding DNA: TGCAGTGCTAGCTTCCGGAGGGGGTTGGCTTTCTTT. It translates to CSASFRRGLAFF. The chain uses TRBV20-1 and TRBJ1-1; D may be TRBD1 (6 bases). Deletions cut 3 bases from V and 11 bases from J, with 16 bases between. The CDR3 has 12 amino acids. CDR1 and CDR2 from the germline V gene are DFQATT and SNEGSKA (reference sequence).

This clonotype was seen a few times. The V and J genes are TRBV4-1 and TRBJ2-1; tentatively, D is TRBD1 or TRBD2 (5 bases each). The germline V gene encodes CDR1 MGHRA and CDR2 YSYEKL. The V end was cut by 1 base, the J end by 8 bases, with 12 bases between. The CDR3 spans 14 residues. The CDR3 DNA reads TGCGCCAGCAGCCAAGCTCTGGGGACGTATGAGCAGTTCTTC. Translated, it gives CASSQALGTYEQFF.

This clonotype was counted a few times. The V gene is TRBV7-9, the J gene TRBJ2-6; D unresolved. V lost 1 base, J lost 0 bases, and 16 bases lay in between. Germline-derived CDR1 and CDR2 are SEHNR and FQNEAQ (reference sequence). The CDR3 covers 19 residues. The CDR3 loop is CASSLDKIKPDSGANVLTF. The DNA of the CDR3 is TGTGCCAGCAGCTTAGATAAGATTAAACCGGACTCTGGGGCCAACGTCCTGACTTTC.

J is TRBJ2-7 and V is TRBV6-1, with D possibly being TRBD2 (6 bases). From germline, CDR1 is MNHNS and CDR2 SASEGT. V was cut by 10 bases and J by 2 bases, with 15 bases left in between. This CDR3 has 13 amino acids. CDR3 sequence reads: CAIRDSLTYEQYF. CDR3 nucleotides: TGTGCCATCCGGGACTCTCTTACCTACGAGCAGTACTTC.

This clonotype was seen only a few times. This chain uses TRBV7-9 with TRBJ2-7; D not resolved. Germline assignment: CDR1 SEHNR and CDR2 FQNEAQ (reference sequence). CDR3 size: 12 residues. Trimming took 0 bases from V and 6 from J, leaving 6 bases between them. DNA for the CDR3: TGTGCCAGCAGCTTAGCGCCGAGCGAGCAGTACTTC. Its translation: CASSLAPSEQYF. The entire variable domain, with the rest obtained from reference TRBV7-9 and TRBJ2-7, is as follows: DTGVSQNPRHKITKRGQNVTFRCDPISEHNRLYWYRQTLGQGPEFLTYFQNEAQLEKSRLLSDRFSAERPKGSFSTLEIQRTEQGDSAMYLCASSLAPSEQYFGPGTRLTVT.

The chain carries TRBV3-1 and TRBJ1-1, with D maybe TRBD1 (6 bases). The length of the CDR3 is 18 residues. The V and J ends lost 1 base and 0 bases respectively, with 18 bases between them. Germline V gene lookup returns CDR1 LGHDT and CDR2 YNNKEL (reference sequence). Here the CDR3 reads CASSQGMSTGNMNTEAFF. The CDR3 DNA reads as TGTGCCAGCAGCCAAGGTATGAGTACAGGGAACATGAACACTGAAGCTTTCTTT.

This sequence joins TRBV28 and TRBJ2-4, with TRBD1 identical over 8 bases. Germline loops: CDR1 MDHEN, CDR2 SYDVKM. CDR3 length: 17 amino acids. The ends lost 5 bases at V and 2 bases at J; junction bases unmatched: 11. The CDR3 bases are TGTGCCAGCAGTCCCCACAGACAGGGGCGCTCCAAAAACATTCAGTACTTC. It encodes CASSPHRQGRSKNIQYF.

The chain is built from TRBV7-9 and TRBJ1-4; 10 positions match TRBD1. This CDR3 spans 17 amino acids. The germline gives CDR1 SEHNR, CDR2 FQNEAQ (reference sequence). V was clipped by 1 base and J by 0 bases; unmatched bases: 2. CDR3 loop: CASSLGGQGATNEKLFF. The CDR3 DNA follows: TGTGCCAGCAGCTTAGGAGGACAGGGGGCAACTAATGAAAAACTGTTTTTT.

The V gene is TRBV28, the J gene TRBJ2-2; unclear D gene. This CDR3 comprises 17 residues. V was shortened by 4 bases and J by 3 bases, with 18 bases between the two germline ends. The V gene's germline CDR1 is MDHEN and CDR2 SYDVKM. CDR3 nucleotide sequence: TGTGCCAGCAGTTCCCGGACGGATTTGAGGTACACCGGGGAGCTGTTTTTT. It specifies CASSSRTDLRYTGELFF.

This clonotype was observed at least ten times. The chain uses TRBV7-6 and TRBJ1-1, with D unresolved. CDR1 and CDR2 from the germline V gene are SGHVS and FNYEAQ. The CDR3 consists of 14 residues. Between the trimmed V and J ends, which lost 5 bases and 6 bases, there was a span of 16 bases. The CDR3 here is CASSPTDMDAEAFF. The CDR3 coding sequence is TGTGCCAGCAGCCCGACGGATATGGACGCTGAAGCTTTCTTT.

The chain is built from TRBV2 and TRBJ2-3; D possibly corresponds to TRBD1 (6 bases). CDR3 length: 15 amino acids. V lost 6 bases and J lost 0, with 13 bases in between. Germline-derived CDR1 and CDR2 are SNHLY and FYNNEI. The CDR3 region is CASSDRPLSTDTQYF. The CDR3 region has the DNA TGTGCCAGCAGCGACAGGCCGTTAAGCACAGATACGCAGTATTTT.

Worth noting for this clonotype: A read error may be the cause here, since a much bigger clone is one base away. The chain is built from TRBV7-6 and TRBJ1-6, with D perhaps matching TRBD1 (6 bases). Germline CDR1 and CDR2: SGHVS and FNYEAQ. V lost 5 bases to trimming and J lost 5 bases, with 19 bases between them. The CDR3 is 17 amino acids. CDR3 in amino acids: CASSHSDLGGHNSPLHF. The CDR3 DNA is TGTGCCAGCAGCCACTCGGACTTGGGGGGCCATAATTCACCCCTCCACTTT.

This sequence joins TRBV4-3 and TRBJ1-1, with 9 bases lining up with TRBD1. J was trimmed by 4 bases and V by 3 bases; bases with no gene match: 9. This CDR3 comprises 16 residues. CDR1 is LGHNA, CDR2 YSLEER, per germline. The CDR3 DNA reads as TGCGCCAGCAGCCAGGGGGGACAGGGATCGCGCACTGAAGCTTTCTTT. The encoded protein is CASSQGGQGSRTEAFF.

This clonotype was seen a handful of times. This chain uses TRBV10-3 with TRBJ1-2; a possible D gene is TRBD1 (5 bases). V lost 0 bases, J lost 8 bases, and 10 bases lay in between. CDR1 is ENHRY and CDR2 is SYGVKD in the germline V gene. This CDR3 comprises 13 residues. The CDR3 DNA sequence: TGTGCCATCAGTGAGTCGGGGGTTGAAGGCTACACCTTC. Translating it yields CAISESGVEGYTF.

V and J are TRBV27 and TRBJ1-5; 8 bases align to TRBD1. The germline CDR1 and CDR2 sequences are MNHEY and SMNVEV (reference sequence). The V and J ends lost 10 bases and 6 bases, in that order; junction bases with no gene match: 14. CDR3 length: 15 amino acids. The CDR3 protein is CATAAQGAAGQPQHF. The CDR3 nucleotides are TGTGCCACCGCCGCCCAGGGGGCTGCCGGTCAGCCCCAGCATTTT.

On this clonotype: A read error is possible here, since a much larger clone lies one base away. The rearrangement uses TRBV7-8 and TRBJ2-5; D gene unclear. The CDR3 has 14 amino acids. Trimming left V 5 bases short and J 4 bases short, with 14 bases between. From germline, CDR1 is SGHVS and CDR2 FQNEAQ. The CDR3 sequence: CASSPVGMGETQYF. The CDR3 nucleotides are TGTGCCAGCAGCCCCGTGGGCATGGGAGAGACCCAGTACTTC.

The chain recombines TRBV12-3 or TRBV12-4 with TRBJ1-2; D possibly corresponds to TRBD1 (6 bases). The CDR3 covers 13 residues. Between the trimmed V and J ends, which lost 5 bases and 6 bases, there was a span of 13 bases. Written as DNA, the CDR3 is TGTGCCAGCAGTGGACAGCCCTTGAATGGCTACACCTTC. Amino acids: CASSGQPLNGYTF.

The CDR3 here is CSAIGRSSYEQYF. The CDR3 nucleotides are TGCAGTGCTATCGGACGGTCCTCCTACGAGCAGTACTTC. This chain joins TRBV20-1 and TRBJ2-7; no clear D gene. Between the trimmed V and J ends, which lost 4 bases and 0 bases, there was a span of 10 bases. Germline CDR1 is DFQATT and CDR2 is SNEGSKA (reference sequence). This CDR3 is 13 amino acids long.

This clonotype was found once. The V gene is TRBV15, the J gene TRBJ1-4, with 9 bases that match TRBD1. Germline trimming cut 0 bases from V and 6 bases from J; bases unmatched to any gene: 11. The CDR3 runs 18 residues. Per the germline V gene, CDR1 is LNHNV and CDR2 is YYDKDF (reference sequence). CDR3 residues: CATSRDRDRVSRDEKLFF. CDR3 in DNA: TGTGCCACCAGCAGAGATCGGGACAGGGTCTCGCGGGATGAAAAACTGTTTTTT.

As regards this clonotype: At one of its ends the junction is not consistent with the germline gene, which may arise from a read error. This sequence joins TRBV12-3 or TRBV12-4 and TRBJ2-7; TRBD1 might be the D (6 bases). This CDR3 has 14 amino acids. The CDR3 protein is CASSLGTASCEQYF. The CDR3 nucleotides read TGTGCCAGCAGTTTAGGGACAGCCTCCTGCGAGCAGTACTTC.